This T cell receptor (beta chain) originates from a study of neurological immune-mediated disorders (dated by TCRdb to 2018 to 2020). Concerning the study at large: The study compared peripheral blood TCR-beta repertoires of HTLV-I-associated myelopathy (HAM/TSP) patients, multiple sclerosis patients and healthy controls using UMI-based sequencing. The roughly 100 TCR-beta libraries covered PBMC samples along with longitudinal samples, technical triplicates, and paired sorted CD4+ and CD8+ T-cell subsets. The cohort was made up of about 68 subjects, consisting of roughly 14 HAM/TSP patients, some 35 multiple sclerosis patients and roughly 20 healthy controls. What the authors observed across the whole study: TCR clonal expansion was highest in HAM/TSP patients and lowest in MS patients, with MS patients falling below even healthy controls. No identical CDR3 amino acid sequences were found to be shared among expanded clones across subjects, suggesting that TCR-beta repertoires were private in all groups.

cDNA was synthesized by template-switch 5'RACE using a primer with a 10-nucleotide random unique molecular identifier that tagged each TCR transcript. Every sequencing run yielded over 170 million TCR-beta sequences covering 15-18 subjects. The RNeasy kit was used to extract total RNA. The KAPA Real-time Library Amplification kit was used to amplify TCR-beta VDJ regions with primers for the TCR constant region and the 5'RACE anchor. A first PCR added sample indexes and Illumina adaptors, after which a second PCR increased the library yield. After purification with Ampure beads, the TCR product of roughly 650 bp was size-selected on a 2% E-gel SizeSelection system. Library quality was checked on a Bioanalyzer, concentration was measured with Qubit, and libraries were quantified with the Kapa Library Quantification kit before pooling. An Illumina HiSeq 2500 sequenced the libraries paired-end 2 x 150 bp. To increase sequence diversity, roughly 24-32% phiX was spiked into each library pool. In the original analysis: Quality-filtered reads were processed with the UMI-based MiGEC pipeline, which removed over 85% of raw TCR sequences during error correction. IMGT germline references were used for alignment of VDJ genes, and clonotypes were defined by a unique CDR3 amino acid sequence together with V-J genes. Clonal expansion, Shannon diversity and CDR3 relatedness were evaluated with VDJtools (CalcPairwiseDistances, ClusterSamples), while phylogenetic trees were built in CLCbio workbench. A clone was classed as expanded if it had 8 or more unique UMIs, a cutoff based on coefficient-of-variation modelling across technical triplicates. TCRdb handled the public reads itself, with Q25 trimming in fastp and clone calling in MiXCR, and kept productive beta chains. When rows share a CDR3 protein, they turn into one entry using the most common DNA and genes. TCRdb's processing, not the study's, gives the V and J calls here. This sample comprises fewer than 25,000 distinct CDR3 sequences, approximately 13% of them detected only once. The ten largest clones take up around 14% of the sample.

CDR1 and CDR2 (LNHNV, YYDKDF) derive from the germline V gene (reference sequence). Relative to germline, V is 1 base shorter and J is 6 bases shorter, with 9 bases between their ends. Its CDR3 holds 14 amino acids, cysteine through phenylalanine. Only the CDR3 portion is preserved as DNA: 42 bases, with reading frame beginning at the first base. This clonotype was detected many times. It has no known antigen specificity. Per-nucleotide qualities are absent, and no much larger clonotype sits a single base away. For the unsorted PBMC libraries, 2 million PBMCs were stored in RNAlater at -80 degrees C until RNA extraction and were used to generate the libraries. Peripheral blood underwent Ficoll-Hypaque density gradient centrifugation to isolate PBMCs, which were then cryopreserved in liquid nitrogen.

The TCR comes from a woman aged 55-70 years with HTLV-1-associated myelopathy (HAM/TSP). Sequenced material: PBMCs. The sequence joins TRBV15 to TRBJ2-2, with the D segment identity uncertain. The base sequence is TGTGCCACCAGCAGAGGCGTGGTACCCGGGGAGCTGTTTTTT. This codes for CATSRGVVPGELFF.